This paragraph reports one TCR beta chain. The antigen is unknown. These data are taken from a study of cytomegalovirus exposure and HLA in healthy donors. TCRdb's table, derived via immunoSEQ multiplex PCR, lists solely in-frame clones and lacks some. Of about 360,000 clones listed, 86% are singletons. Germline CDR1 reads SNHLY; CDR2 reads FYNNEI. The CDR3 loop spans 13 amino acids. The V segment lost 4 bases and the J segment 10 bases; nucleotides outside the gene matches: 2. Points from the study as a whole: Among TCR sequences, most were rare, though some public TCRs appeared in many donors.

The gene calls are TRBV2 and TRBJ1-6; 9 bases agree with TRBD1. This receptor was taken from a woman younger than 30 in good health and CMV-seronegative. The specimen was PBMCs. The CDR3 sequence is CASSGQGGSPLHF. The DNA for the CDR3 is TGTGCCAGCAGTGGACAGGGGGGCTCACCCCTCCACTTT.